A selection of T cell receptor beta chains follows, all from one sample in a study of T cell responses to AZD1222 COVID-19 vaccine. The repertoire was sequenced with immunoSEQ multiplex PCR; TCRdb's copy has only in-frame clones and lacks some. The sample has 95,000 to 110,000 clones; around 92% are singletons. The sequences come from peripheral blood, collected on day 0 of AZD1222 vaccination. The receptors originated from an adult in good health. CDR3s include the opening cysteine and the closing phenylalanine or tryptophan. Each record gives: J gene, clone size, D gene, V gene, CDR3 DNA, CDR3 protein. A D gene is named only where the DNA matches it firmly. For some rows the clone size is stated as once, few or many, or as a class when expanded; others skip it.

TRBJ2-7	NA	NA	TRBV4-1	TGCGCCAGCAGCTTAATTTCGGGCGAGCAGTACTTC	CASSLISGEQYF
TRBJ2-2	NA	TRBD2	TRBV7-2	TGTGCCAGCAGCCCTATGGCGGGAGGGATCGGGGAGCTGTTTTTT	CASSPMAGGIGELFF
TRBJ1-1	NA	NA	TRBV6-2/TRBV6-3	TGTGCCAGCAGTGGGGTTGGCCCGAACACTGAAGCTTTCTTT	CASSGVGPNTEAFF
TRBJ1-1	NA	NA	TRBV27	TGTGCCAGCAGTTTAGGTGGGGGGGCGGTTACTGAAGCTTTCTTT	CASSLGGGAVTEAFF
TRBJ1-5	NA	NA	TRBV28	TGTGCCAGCAGTTACTCGTGGGGACAGCCCCAGCATTTT	CASSYSWGQPQHF
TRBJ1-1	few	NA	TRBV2	TGTGCCAGCAGTGAAGGGGGTGGTGAAGCTTTCTTT	CASSEGGGEAFF
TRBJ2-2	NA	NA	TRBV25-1	TGTGCCAGCATTGGGAGAGGTAGTCTAAACACCGGGGAGCTGTTTTTT	CASIGRGSLNTGELFF
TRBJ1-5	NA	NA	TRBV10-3	TGTGCCATCAGTGAATATGGGGAGCATCAGCCCCAGCATTTT	CAISEYGEHQPQHF
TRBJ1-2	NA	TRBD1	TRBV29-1	TGCAGCGTTGAAATGGGAACAGGGGGTATTTATGGCTACACCTTC	CSVEMGTGGIYGYTF
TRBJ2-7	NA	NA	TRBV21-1	TGTGCCAGCAGCTCGGGCGGTGACTTACCCATCTCCTACGAGCAGTACTTC	CASSSGGDLPISYEQYF
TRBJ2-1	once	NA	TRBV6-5	TGTGCCACCCCCCGACAGAACAATGAGCAGTTCTTC	CATPRQNNEQFF
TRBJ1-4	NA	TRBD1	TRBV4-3	TGCGCCAGCAGCCAAGGTACAGGGGATGCAACTAATGAAAAACTGTTTTTT	CASSQGTGDATNEKLFF
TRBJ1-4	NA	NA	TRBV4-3	TGCGCCAGCAGCCAAGCGGACACGGGACGGAAAAAACTGTTTTTT	CASSQADTGRKKLFF
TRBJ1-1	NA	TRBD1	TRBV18	TGTGCCAGCTCACTCGGGACAGGTAACTCTGAAGCTTTCTTT	CASSLGTGNSEAFF
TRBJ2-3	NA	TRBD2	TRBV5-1	TGCGCCAGCAGCTCAGGGACTAGCGGAGACACAGATACGCAGTATTTT	CASSSGTSGDTDTQYF
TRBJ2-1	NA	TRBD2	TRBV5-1	TGCGCCAGCAGCGCTAGCGGGAGGGCGGATGAGCAGTTCTTC	CASSASGRADEQFF